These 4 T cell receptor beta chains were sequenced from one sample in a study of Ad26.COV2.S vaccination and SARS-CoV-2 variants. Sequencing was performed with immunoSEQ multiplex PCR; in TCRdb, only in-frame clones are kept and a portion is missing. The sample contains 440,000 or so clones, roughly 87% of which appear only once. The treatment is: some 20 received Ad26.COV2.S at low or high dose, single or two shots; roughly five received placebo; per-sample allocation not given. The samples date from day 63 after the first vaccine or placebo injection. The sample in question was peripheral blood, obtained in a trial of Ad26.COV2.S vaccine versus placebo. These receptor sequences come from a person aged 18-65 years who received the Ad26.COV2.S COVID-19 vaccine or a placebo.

The CDR3 bases are TGTGCCACCAGTATAGCGAATTTTGTGGGTGAGCAGTTCTTC. Protein sequence: CATSIANFVGEQFF. The chain uses TRBV15 and TRBJ2-1; D is perhaps TRBD2 (5 bases). Per germline, CDR1 LNHNV and CDR2 YYDKDF (reference sequence). CDR3 length: 14 amino acids. The V and J ends lost 6 bases and 9 bases respectively, with 18 bases between them.

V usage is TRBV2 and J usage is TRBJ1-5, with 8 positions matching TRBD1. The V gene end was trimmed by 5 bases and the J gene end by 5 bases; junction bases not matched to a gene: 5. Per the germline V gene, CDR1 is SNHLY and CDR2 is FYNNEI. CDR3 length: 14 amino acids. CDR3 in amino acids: CASSSDRDHQPQHF. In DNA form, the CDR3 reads TGTGCCAGCAGTTCGGACAGGGACCATCAGCCCCAGCATTTT.

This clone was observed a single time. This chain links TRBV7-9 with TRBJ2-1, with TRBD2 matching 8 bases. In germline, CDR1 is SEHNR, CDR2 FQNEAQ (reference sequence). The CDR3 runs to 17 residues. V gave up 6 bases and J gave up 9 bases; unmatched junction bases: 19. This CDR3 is CASRFFPGRESFAEQFF. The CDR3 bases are TGTGCCAGCAGATTTTTCCCCGGGAGGGAGTCTTTCGCTGAGCAGTTCTTC.

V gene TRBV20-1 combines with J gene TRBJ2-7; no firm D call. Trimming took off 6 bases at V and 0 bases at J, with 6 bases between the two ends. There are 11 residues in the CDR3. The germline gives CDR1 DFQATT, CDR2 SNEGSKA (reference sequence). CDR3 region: CSASVSYEQYF. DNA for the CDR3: TGCAGTGCCTCAGTCTCCTACGAGCAGTACTTC.